This T cell receptor beta chain stems from a study of PD-1 blockade in classical Hodgkin lymphoma. Measured with immunoSEQ multiplex PCR; TCRdb has only the in-frame clones, and not every one. The sample contains over 70,000 clones, around nine tenths of which appear only once. All patients relapsed after autologous stem cell transplantation, and brentuximab vedotin exposure varied. The source is a human donor with classical Hodgkin lymphoma. The sample in question was peripheral blood mononuclear cells (PBMCs), obtained at baseline.

CDR3 in amino acids: CSAERQVNYGYTF. As DNA, the CDR3 is TGCAGCGCCGAACGACAGGTTAACTATGGCTACACCTTC. V is TRBV29-1 and J is TRBJ1-2; D is possibly TRBD1 (6 bases). Trimming pared 7 bases from V and 1 base from J, leaving 13 bases between. This CDR3 comprises 13 residues. Germline values: CDR1 SQVTM, CDR2 ANQGSEA.